A single T cell receptor (beta chain) is shown here with its context. Its antigen is as yet unknown. This sample was included in a study of Ad26.COV2.S vaccination and SARS-CoV-2 variants. The wider study: The COV1001 Ad26.COV2.S trial arm included the donor.

Indicated treatment: 15 to 20 received Ad26.COV2.S at low or high dose, single or two shots; about 5 received placebo; per-sample allocation not given. At day 63 after the first vaccine or placebo injection, samples were drawn. In Boston, the donor was an adult between 18-55 years of age. Vaccination used an Ad26 vector expressing Wuhan-strain SARS-CoV-2 spike. Study observations and caveats: Placebo recipients and vaccine recipients were similar in non-spike TCR breadth.

Generated by immunoSEQ multiplex PCR, the TCRdb table keeps only in-frame clones and is missing some. This sample has 440,000 or so clones, with about 90% found just once. The germline V gene has CDR1 KGHSH and CDR2 LQKENI. V lost 6 bases and J lost 8; bases outside the gene matches: 7. The CDR3 length is 14 residues. This specimen consisted of peripheral blood, obtained in a trial of Ad26.COV2.S vaccine versus placebo. This sequence originates from a person between 18 and 59 years old who received the Ad26.COV2.S COVID-19 vaccine or a placebo. The chain carries TRBV18 and TRBJ1-4, with TRBD1 matching over 9 bases. CDR3 in amino acids: CASSTGTGNEKLFF. The CDR3 nucleotides are TGTGCCAGCTCGACCGGGACAGGGAACGAAAAACTGTTTTTT.